A single sample gave rise to the 4 T cell receptor beta chains below, sequenced in a study of T cells after yellow fever vaccination. One entry per CDR3 protein, called by TCRdb with MiXCR from the 5' RACE reads. The sample shows about 580,000 distinct CDR3 sequences, roughly 17% of them seen only once. The sample in question was PBMCs, obtained 5 days after the first yellow fever vaccination. The receptors come from a young man who received the YFV17D yellow fever vaccine.

This chain joins TRBV7-2 and TRBJ2-1; TRBD1 or TRBD2 may be the D gene (5 bases each). The CDR3 has 15 residues. Trimming removed 5 bases at V and 8 bases at J, with 19 bases between. The germline gives CDR1 SGHTA, CDR2 FQGNSA. Written as DNA, the CDR3 is TGTGCCAGCAGCGCCGGGGCTTCGTCTATCGATGAGCAGTTCTTC. Protein: CASSAGASSIDEQFF.

This chain connects TRBV6-1 to TRBJ2-7, with 9 bases aligning to TRBD1. V gave up 5 bases and J gave up 10 bases; unmatched junction bases: 21. Germline V gene data show CDR1 as MNHNS and CDR2 as SASEGT. The CDR3 consists of 17 residues. CDR3 region: CASSPKPGTGNWALQYF. The CDR3 region has the DNA TGTGCCAGCAGTCCCAAACCCGGGACAGGGAATTGGGCGCTCCAGTACTTC.

This clonotype was counted only a few times. V and J are TRBV9 and TRBJ1-3; D unclear. CDR3 length equals 16 residues. Germline V gives CDR1 SGDLS, CDR2 YYNGEE. V lost 4 bases, J lost 0 bases, and 14 bases lay in between. CDR3 sequence: CASSPLPGSSGNTIYF. As DNA, the CDR3 is TGTGCCAGCAGCCCACTTCCGGGAAGCTCTGGAAACACCATATATTTT. The variable domain in full, with the rest retrieved from reference TRBV9 and TRBJ1-3, is DSGVTQTPKHLITATGQRVTLRCSPRSGDLSVYWYQQSLDQGLQFLIQYYNGEERAKGNILERFSAQQFPDLHSELNLSSLELGDSALYFCASSPLPGSSGNTIYFGEGSWLTVV.

This clonotype has at least ten counts. This chain joins TRBV7-2 and TRBJ2-5; D call uncertain. The germline CDR1 and CDR2 sequences are SGHTA and FQGNSA. This CDR3 is 14 amino acids long. V was clipped by 3 bases and J by 2 bases, with 10 bases between them. CDR3 bases: TGTGCCAGCAGCTTCCAGGCTTCACAAGAGACCCAGTACTTC. Residues: CASSFQASQETQYF. Full variable domain (missing parts from reference TRBV7-2 and TRBJ2-5): GAGVSQSPSNKVTEKGKDVELRCDPISGHTALYWYRQSLGQGLEFLIYFQGNSAPDKSGLPSDRFSAERTGGSVSTLTIQRTQQEDSAVYLCASSFQASQETQYFGPGTRLLVL.